The 28 T cell receptor beta chains in this list originate from one sample, sequenced in a study of control samples from healthy donors and cancer patients. The method was immunoSEQ multiplex PCR; TCRdb's version includes in-frame clones alone and lacks a portion of them. The table shows 150,000 or so clones, with approximately 92% occurring only once. Sequencing was carried out using blood. The receptors were sampled from a woman in her fifties or sixties in good health.

The chain uses TRBV9 and TRBJ2-1, with 7 bases identical to TRBD2. V trimming: 0 bases; J trimming: 5 bases; junction bases outside the gene matches: 5. This CDR3 is built from 15 residues. Germline V gives CDR1 SGDLS, CDR2 YYNGEE. CDR3 region: CASSVAGGRHNEQFF. The CDR3, as DNA: TGTGCCAGCAGCGTAGCGGGGGGTAGACACAATGAGCAGTTCTTC.

Here the CDR3 reads CASSQVQGPLRYEQYF. For the CDR3, the DNA is TGTGCCAGCAGCCAAGTTCAGGGCCCGTTGAGGTACGAGCAGTACTTC. The chain combines TRBV3-1 (or the pseudogene TRBV3-2) with TRBJ2-7; a possible D gene is TRBD1 (5 bases). V dropped 1 base and J dropped 4 bases, with 17 bases sitting between them. The CDR3 has 16 amino acids. From germline, CDR1 is LGHDT and CDR2 YNNKEL (reference sequence).

The V gene is TRBV19, the J gene TRBJ1-5; 9 nucleotides match TRBD1. V gave up 6 bases and J gave up 0 bases; unmatched junction bases: 12. The CDR3 contains 18 residues. Per germline, CDR1 LNHDA and CDR2 SQIVND (reference sequence). CDR3 bases: TGTGCCAGTAGCCAAACAGGGGGCCTTCTTCATAGCAATCAGCCCCAGCATTTT. It encodes CASSQTGGLLHSNQPQHF.

CDR3 sequence (DNA): TGTGCCATCAGTGAACCCGGCACAGATACGCAGTATTTT. Translation gives CAISEPGTDTQYF. The chain has TRBV10-3 and TRBJ2-3, with D uncertain. The CDR3 sequence is 13 residues long. Germline assignment: CDR1 ENHRY and CDR2 SYGVKD. Trimming stripped 3 bases from V and 1 base from J, with 5 bases between.

The V and J genes are TRBV7-6 and TRBJ1-4, with no clear D. Germline V gene data show CDR1 as SGHVS and CDR2 as FNYEAQ. Between the trimmed V and J ends, which lost 3 bases and 0 bases, there was a span of 8 bases. The CDR3 contains 15 residues. CDR3 nucleotides: TGTGCCAGCAGCTTGGGTCCTGCAACTAATGAAAAACTGTTTTTT. This gives the protein CASSLGPATNEKLFF.

The chain carries TRBV12-3 or TRBV12-4 and TRBJ1-1; D remains ambiguous. The V end was cut by 0 bases, the J end by 3 bases, with 5 bases between. The CDR3 contains 13 residues. The CDR3 DNA follows: TGTGCCAGCAGTTTAGCGGCGGACACTGAAGCTTTCTTT. This translates into CASSLAADTEAFF.

CDR3 nucleotides: TGTGCCAGCAGTGAAATGGGGTACACTGAAGCTTTCTTT. Translating gives CASSEMGYTEAFF. This chain links TRBV25-1 with TRBJ1-1, with D uncertain. V was shortened by 2 bases and J by 3 bases, with 7 bases between the two germline ends. The germline V gene encodes CDR1 MGHDK and CDR2 SYGVNS. The CDR3 totals 13 residues.

V usage is TRBV5-6 and J usage is TRBJ1-6; 9 bases line up with TRBD1. J gave up 9 bases and V 0 bases, and 1 base lay outside the gene matches. This CDR3 has 14 amino acids. Germline V gives CDR1 SGHDT, CDR2 YYEEEE. The CDR3 region is CASSLDRGLSPLHF. As DNA, the CDR3 is TGTGCCAGCAGCTTGGACAGGGGGCTTTCACCCCTCCACTTT. The full variable domain, with the rest looked up from reference TRBV5-6 and TRBJ1-6, is DAGVTQSPTHLIKTRGQQVTLRCSPKSGHDTVSWYQQALGQGPQFIFQYYEEEERQRGNFPDRFSGHQFPNYSSELNVNALLLGDSALYLCASSLDRGLSPLHFGNGTRLTVT.

V usage is TRBV2 and J usage is TRBJ1-5, with D possibly being TRBD1 (5 bases). The CDR3 loop spans 14 amino acids. Germline V gene lookup returns CDR1 SNHLY and CDR2 FYNNEI. Trimming took 3 bases from V and 5 from J, leaving 11 bases between them. The chain's CDR3 is CASSDGRGHQPQHF. Written as DNA, the CDR3 is TGTGCCAGCAGTGACGGAAGGGGACATCAGCCCCAGCATTTT.

Only one count was recorded for this clone. The rearrangement links TRBV7-2 to TRBJ1-5; a possible D gene is TRBD1 (6 bases). Germline loops: CDR1 SGHTA, CDR2 FQGNSA. The CDR3 is 15 amino acids. V was shortened by 5 bases and J by 4 bases, with 15 bases between the two germline ends. CDR3 sequence (DNA): TGTGCCAGCAGCCCCGCTTCAGGGGTTAATCAGCCCCAGCATTTT. It yields the protein CASSPASGVNQPQHF.

The rearrangement joins TRBV9 to TRBJ1-6, with D perhaps TRBD1 (6 bases). Germline V gene sequence: CDR1 SGDLS, CDR2 YYNGEE. Trimming cost V 3 bases and J 10 bases, with 11 bases left between them. The CDR3 loop spans 13 amino acids. CDR3 amino acids: CASSDRVGSPLHF. As DNA, the CDR3 is TGTGCCAGCAGCGACAGGGTCGGCTCACCCCTCCACTTT.

The genes are TRBV5-4 and TRBJ1-2, with a tentative D call TRBD1 (5 bases). The CDR3 loop spans 14 amino acids. V lost 0 bases, J lost 1 base, and 7 bases lay in between. Per germline, CDR1 SGHNT and CDR2 YYREEE (reference sequence). DNA of the CDR3: TGTGCCAGCAGCTTGGGCACAGGTAACTATGGCTACACCTTC. Its protein is CASSLGTGNYGYTF.

V gene TRBV9 combines with J gene TRBJ2-5, with 11 bases matching TRBD2. The CDR3 is 16 amino acids. V gave up 0 bases and J gave up 4 bases; unmatched junction bases: 5. Germline assignment: CDR1 SGDLS and CDR2 YYNGEE. The CDR3 loop reads CASSVVLAGGRETQYF. The CDR3, as DNA: TGTGCCAGCAGCGTAGTTTTAGCGGGGGGGCGAGAGACCCAGTACTTC.

This clone came up once. This sequence joins TRBV3-1 (or the pseudogene TRBV3-2) and TRBJ2-2; 8 bases match TRBD2. This CDR3 is built from 17 residues. Trimming cost V 0 bases and J 7 bases; bases outside gene matches: 10. CDR1 is LGHDT, CDR2 YNNKEL, per germline (reference sequence). The CDR3 is CASSQDGAGGQHGELFF. The CDR3 nucleotides are TGTGCCAGCAGCCAAGACGGGGCGGGGGGCCAGCACGGGGAGCTGTTTTTT.

The V call is TRBV9, the J call TRBJ2-5, with 8 bases that match TRBD1. With 0 bases clipped from V and 7 bases from J, the junction kept 5 bases outside the gene matches. CDR3 length equals 14 residues. Germline CDR1 reads SGDLS; CDR2 reads YYNGEE. The CDR3 nucleotides are TGTGCCAGCAGCGTAGGACAGGGGCCCGGGACCCAGTACTTC. Encoded protein: CASSVGQGPGTQYF.

This chain joins TRBV11-2 and TRBJ1-1; weak D call: TRBD1 (5 bases). The CDR3 runs 15 residues. V was pared by 0 bases and J by 8 bases, with 16 bases between. Looked up from germline, CDR1 is SGHAT and CDR2 is FQNNGV. DNA of the CDR3: TGTGCCAGCAGCTTAGATTTACAAGGGGCGAGGGAAGCTTTCTTT. Its protein is CASSLDLQGAREAFF.

This chain uses TRBV7-3 with TRBJ1-2, with a possible D match to TRBD1 (6 bases). The CDR3 covers 18 residues. Germline loops: CDR1 SGHTA, CDR2 FQGTGA. The ends were cut back, 1 base at V and 7 bases at J, with 25 bases in the middle. Here the CDR3 reads CASSLNPPGVGGSSGYTF. CDR3 nucleotide sequence: TGTGCCAGCAGCTTAAACCCCCCCGGGGTTGGGGGCAGTAGTGGCTACACCTTC.

The gene calls are TRBV5-6 and TRBJ2-7; D is undetermined. The CDR3 runs to 13 residues. Trimming cost V 0 bases and J 5 bases, with 9 bases left between them. Germline V CDR1 and CDR2: SGHDT, YYEEEE. DNA for the CDR3: TGTGCCAGCAGCTTGGAGTTGGGCCACGAGCAGTACTTC. Translating it yields CASSLELGHEQYF.

V is TRBV5-1 and J is TRBJ2-3, with a possible D match to TRBD2 (7 bases). The V end was cut by 6 bases, the J end by 0 bases, with 14 bases between. From germline, CDR1 is SGHRS and CDR2 YFSETQ. The CDR3 sequence is 15 residues long. The CDR3 bases are TGCGCCAGCAAACGGGGGCGGGGGAGCACAGATACGCAGTATTTT. It codes for CASKRGRGSTDTQYF.

The chain uses TRBV6-1 and TRBJ1-1; tentative D call: TRBD1 (6 bases). The CDR3 totals 14 residues. V lost 2 bases, J lost 5 bases, and 12 bases lay in between. Germline CDR1 is MNHNS and CDR2 is SASEGT. CDR3 sequence: CASSERDKRTEAFF. The CDR3 DNA follows: TGTGCCAGCAGTGAAAGGGACAAGCGTACTGAAGCTTTCTTT.

This clone has a handful of counts. The CDR3 here is CASSILRTNEKLFF. For the CDR3, the DNA is TGTGCCAGTAGTATACTACGGACTAATGAAAAACTGTTTTTT. The chain joins TRBV19 to TRBJ1-4; D is uncertain. The length of the CDR3 is 14 residues. Trimming removed 2 bases from V and 2 bases from J, with 6 bases in between. Germline V gene data show CDR1 as LNHDA and CDR2 as SQIVND (reference sequence).

This chain connects TRBV19 to TRBJ2-1; 9 bases fit TRBD2. The V gene's germline CDR1 is LNHDA and CDR2 SQIVND (reference sequence). V lost 3 bases, J lost 5 bases, and 8 bases stayed unmatched. The CDR3 is 16 amino acids. The CDR3 sequence: CASSIWGLAGNNEQFF. The CDR3 DNA reads TGTGCCAGTAGTATTTGGGGGCTAGCGGGAAACAATGAGCAGTTCTTC.

The rearrangement links TRBV5-5 to TRBJ1-5, with TRBD1 matching over 8 bases. This CDR3 spans 17 amino acids. Trimming removed 4 bases from V and 3 bases from J; junction bases left unmatched: 12. Germline CDR1 and CDR2: SGHKS and YYEKEE (reference sequence). CDR3 protein: CASSPKQGEAFNQPQHF. The CDR3 region has the DNA TGTGCCAGCAGCCCAAAACAGGGGGAGGCGTTCAATCAGCCCCAGCATTTT.

The count of this clone is one. The chain is built from TRBV4-2 and TRBJ2-3; 10 bases are a match to TRBD2. The junction had 8 bases not matched to a gene; V was cut back by 0 bases and J by 5 bases. CDR3 size: 17 residues. The V gene's germline CDR1 is LGHNA and CDR2 YNFKEQ. The CDR3 is CASSQERAGGLVDTQYF. DNA of the CDR3: TGTGCCAGCAGCCAAGAACGAGCGGGGGGGTTGGTAGATACGCAGTATTTT.

The chain is built from TRBV19 and TRBJ2-1; D is perhaps TRBD2 (5 bases). The germline V gene encodes CDR1 LNHDA and CDR2 SQIVND (reference sequence). This CDR3 spans 14 amino acids. Trimming took off 5 bases at V and 10 bases at J, with 18 bases between the two ends. The CDR3 region is CASSPRGATEEQFF. The CDR3 region has the DNA TGTGCCAGTAGTCCCCGGGGTGCCACGGAGGAGCAGTTCTTC.

This chain connects TRBV7-8 to TRBJ1-5; 7 bases align to TRBD1. The CDR3 spans 17 residues. V trimming: 1 base; J trimming: 4 bases; junction bases outside the gene matches: 10. CDR1 SGHVS and CDR2 FQNEAQ come from the germline V gene. The CDR3 sequence: CASSLGQGDRLNQPQHF. The CDR3 nucleotides are TGTGCCAGCAGCTTAGGACAGGGCGATAGATTGAATCAGCCCCAGCATTTT.

Notes on this clone: This sample also contains other DNA sequences that code for the same CDR3. The CDR3 region is CASRGTGVNTEAFF. CDR3 DNA: TGTGCCAGCAGAGGGACAGGCGTAAACACTGAAGCTTTCTTT. The V gene is TRBV2, the J gene TRBJ1-1; TRBD1 matches 8 bases. V was pared by 6 bases and J by 2 bases, with 5 bases of the junction left unmatched. This CDR3 has 14 residues. Germline CDR1 reads SNHLY; CDR2 reads FYNNEI. The full variable domain, in which reference TRBV2 and TRBJ1-1 provide the parts outside the CDR3, is EPEVTQTPSHQVTQMGQEVILRCVPISNHLYFYWYRQILGQKVEFLVSFYNNEISEKSEIFDDQFSVERPDGSNFTLKIRSTKLEDSAMYFCASRGTGVNTEAFFGQGTRLTVV.

The rearrangement joins TRBV11-2 to TRBJ2-3, with 8 bases that match TRBD2. Germline V gene lookup returns CDR1 SGHAT and CDR2 FQNNGV. V lost 8 bases and J lost 0; bases outside the gene matches: 4. CDR3 length equals 14 residues. The CDR3 spells CASVTGGSTDTQYF. Written as DNA, the CDR3 is TGTGCCAGCGTGACGGGGGGGAGCACAGATACGCAGTATTTT.